The present T cell receptor beta chain was sequenced within a study of vaccination effects on CD4 cells after COVID-19. On the study more broadly: Samples that were drawn after vaccination came a median of 72 days after the second dose.

The CDR3 runs to 18 residues. Per germline, CDR1 SGDLS and CDR2 YYNGEE. V gave up 0 bases and J gave up 1 base, with 17 bases separating them. This table comes from immunoSEQ multiplex PCR, and its TCRdb copy is limited to in-frame clones, with some not included. The top ten hold about 5% of the sample, which has about 46,000 clones, around 74% seen once. Concerning this clone: Its antigen is still unknown.

Culture lasted roughly 9 days before CD4+ T cell isolation. PCR-confirmed SARS-CoV-2 infection occurred in the person between March and December 2020. Two-dose BNT162b2 or mRNA-1273 vaccination was given to participants. Sequences were derived from CD4+ T cells from PBMCs cultured without peptide, sampled after COVID-19 vaccination. This chain connects TRBV9 to TRBJ1-3; TRBD1 is a possible D gene (6 bases). This TCR was sampled from a human donor who had a prior SARS-CoV-2 infection. The chain's CDR3 is CASSVGGTIGGSGNTIYF. In nucleotides, the CDR3 is TGTGCCAGCAGCGTAGGCGGGACAATAGGAGGTTCTGGAAACACCATATATTTT.